This TCR beta chain was identified during a study of regulatory T cells in long-lasting Graves disease. Whole-study findings and limits: Lower TCR diversity was seen in persistent Graves' patients than in newly diagnosed ones.

In building TCR beta libraries, iRepertoire HTBI primers were used together with Arm-PCR of CDR3 regions. TCRdb called the multiplex PCR reads again in MiXCR, with one record for every CDR3 protein. The sample has about 370,000 distinct CDR3 sequences, 15% to 19% seen once; the top ten hold over 20%. Sample time point: newly diagnosed GD, antithyroid drugs for less than 3 months. Scientists built the TCR library using RNA that was extracted from PBMCs. Patients with Graves' disease were diagnosed by American Thyroid Association guidelines. In this cohort, patients came from an endocrinology department located in Xi'an, China. Blood from the periphery, nine milliliters in all, was drawn into EDTA tubes. Ten or more counts support this clonotype. What it recognizes is unknown. This receptor was identified in a female donor with Graves disease. The sequenced sample was peripheral blood mononuclear cells (PBMCs), obtained at new diagnosis, from a patient treated with antithyroid drugs.

The CDR3 reads CSAIGTEAGSYTF. The CDR3 DNA follows: TGCAGTGCCATTGGGACGGAGGCTGGGAGCTACACCTTC. The chain uses TRBV20-1 and TRBJ1-2, with a possible D match to TRBD1 (5 bases). This CDR3 has 13 residues. Germline values: CDR1 DFQATT, CDR2 SNEGSKA (reference sequence). Trimming shortened V by 6 bases and J by 9 bases, and 20 bases separated the two germline ends.